Listed here are 8 T cell receptor beta chains from one sample, sequenced in a study of cytomegalovirus exposure and HLA in healthy donors. With 60 Vbeta and 13 Jbeta primers, the PCR was carried out. Assay used: immunoSEQ multiplex PCR; TCRdb lists only in-frame clones, some missing. The profile covers over 130,000 clones, with approximately 79% appearing a single time and about 6.7% taken by the ten largest. Sequenced sample: PBMCs. The receptors here all came from a man between 50 and 59 years old in good health and CMV-seropositive.

V gene TRBV9 combines with J gene TRBJ2-3; 8 nucleotides agree with TRBD2. CDR3 size: 15 residues. Unmatched junction bases numbered 5, after V lost 0 bases and J lost 5 bases. Per the germline V gene, CDR1 is SGDLS and CDR2 is YYNGEE. CDR3 region: CASSVGRLALDTQYF. The CDR3 nucleotides read TGTGCCAGCAGCGTAGGACGACTAGCGTTAGATACGCAGTATTTT. The whole variable domain, filled in from reference TRBV9 and TRBJ2-3, reads DSGVTQTPKHLITATGQRVTLRCSPRSGDLSVYWYQQSLDQGLQFLIQYYNGEERAKGNILERFSAQQFPDLHSELNLSSLELGDSALYFCASSVGRLALDTQYFGPGTRLTVL.

The V call is TRBV5-5, the J call TRBJ2-7; D might be TRBD1 (6 bases). Per germline, CDR1 SGHKS and CDR2 YYEKEE (reference sequence). Between the trimmed V and J ends, which lost 2 bases and 5 bases, there was a span of 14 bases. The CDR3 contains 14 residues. CDR3 bases: TGTGCCAGCAGCTTCAGGGGCTCCAGGAACGAGCAGTACTTC. This codes for CASSFRGSRNEQYF.

This chain connects TRBV9 to TRBJ2-7; unclear D gene. The CDR3 loop spans 14 amino acids. Trimming removed 2 bases at V and 2 bases at J, with 11 bases between. Germline CDR1 and CDR2: SGDLS and YYNGEE. This CDR3 reads CASSVTGLAYEQYF. CDR3 sequence (DNA): TGTGCCAGCAGCGTGACGGGTTTGGCCTACGAGCAGTACTTC.

The V call is TRBV7-9, the J call TRBJ2-1, with 8 positions matching TRBD2. J lost 4 bases, V lost 5 bases, and 7 bases had no gene match. The CDR3 is 15 amino acids. The germline CDR1 and CDR2 sequences are SEHNR and FQNEAQ (reference sequence). The CDR3 here is CASSTRLAMYNEQFF. The CDR3 DNA sequence: TGTGCCAGCAGCACGCGACTAGCGATGTACAATGAGCAGTTCTTC.

The chain couples TRBV11-2 to TRBJ2-7; tentatively, D is TRBD2 (5 bases). The V gene's germline CDR1 is SGHAT and CDR2 FQNNGV. The CDR3 extends over 14 amino acids. V lost 0 bases and J 2 bases, leaving 8 bases between the germline ends. The CDR3 DNA follows: TGTGCCAGCAGCTTAGATTACGGGACCTACGAGCAGTACTTC. It encodes CASSLDYGTYEQYF.

The genes are TRBV30 and TRBJ2-5; TRBD1 might be the D (5 bases). Trimming took 3 bases from V and 5 from J, leaving 19 bases between them. From germline, CDR1 is GTSNPN and CDR2 SVGIG (reference sequence). This CDR3 has 15 amino acids. The CDR3 region has the DNA TGTGCCTGGAGCCACCGGGCAGGGATCGGGGAGACCCAGTACTTC. Its translation: CAWSHRAGIGETQYF.

The rearrangement joins TRBV5-1 to TRBJ2-1; 8 bases map to TRBD2. This CDR3 has 15 amino acids. Germline loops: CDR1 SGHRS, CDR2 YFSETQ. V gave up 1 base and J gave up 8 bases; unmatched junction bases: 8. The DNA of the CDR3 is TGCGCCAGCAGCTTGATGCGGGAGGCGAGCGATGAGCAGTTCTTC. Its translation is CASSLMREASDEQFF.

The rearrangement joins TRBV5-1 to TRBJ2-1, with a tentative D call TRBD2 (6 bases). Deletions cut 4 bases from V and 1 base from J, with 9 bases between. Germline V lookup: CDR1 SGHRS, CDR2 YFSETQ. There are 14 residues in the CDR3. The CDR3 here is CASSRSGSYNEQFF. In nucleotides, the CDR3 is TGCGCCAGCAGCCGAAGCGGGTCCTACAATGAGCAGTTCTTC.